A single T cell receptor beta chain is shown here with its context. A clone one base away is much larger, so this may be a read error. TCR beta cDNA came from about 0.55 ug total RNA, primed with a constant-region primer. Three-round nested multiplex PCR performed with slightly modified ARM-PCR produced the TCR beta libraries. TRBV1-TRBV30 forward primers paired with a C-beta reverse primer were used in the first two PCR rounds, which ran approximately 10 cycles each. A single record per CDR3 protein comes from TCRdb applying MiXCR to the multiplex PCR reads. The table shows 90,000 to 150,000 distinct CDR3 sequences, with about two thirds occurring only once. Without any cell sorting, roughly 20-33 mg of bulk tissue yielded co-extracted RNA and DNA. These data originate in a study of tumor-infiltrating lymphocytes in primary liver carcinoma. V was cut by 3 bases and J by 1 base, with 11 bases left in between. This CDR3 comprises 15 residues. Germline V gene sequence: CDR1 SGHRS, CDR2 YFSETQ.

This chain links TRBV5-1 with TRBJ1-5, with D unclear. The specimen was tumor-adjacent normal liver tissue. The sequence was collected from an older woman with primary liver carcinoma and hepatitis B virus infection. CDR3 bases: TGCGCCAGCAGCTGGGAGAGGGTCAGCAATCAGCCCCAGCATTTT. Encoded protein: CASSWERVSNQPQHF.